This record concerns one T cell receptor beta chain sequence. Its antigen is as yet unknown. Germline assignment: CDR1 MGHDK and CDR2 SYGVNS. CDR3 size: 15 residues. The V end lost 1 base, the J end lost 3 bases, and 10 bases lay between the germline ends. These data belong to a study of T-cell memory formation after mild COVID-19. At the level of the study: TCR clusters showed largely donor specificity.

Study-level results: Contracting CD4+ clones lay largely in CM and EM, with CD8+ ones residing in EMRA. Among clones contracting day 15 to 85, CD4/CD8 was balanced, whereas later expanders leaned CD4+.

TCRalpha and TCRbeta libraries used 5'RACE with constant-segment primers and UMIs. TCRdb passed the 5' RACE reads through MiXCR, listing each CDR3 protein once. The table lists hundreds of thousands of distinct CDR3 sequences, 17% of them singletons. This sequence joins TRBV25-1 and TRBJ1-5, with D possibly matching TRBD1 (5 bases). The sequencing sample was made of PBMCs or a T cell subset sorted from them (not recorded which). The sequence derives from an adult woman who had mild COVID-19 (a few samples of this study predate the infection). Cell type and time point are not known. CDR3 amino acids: CASSESAGTNQPQHF. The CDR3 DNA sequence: TGTGCCAGCAGTGAATCGGCAGGGACCAATCAGCCCCAGCATTTT. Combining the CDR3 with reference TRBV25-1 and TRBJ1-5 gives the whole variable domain EADIYQTPRYLVIGTGKKITLECSQTMGHDKMYWYQQDPGMELHLIHYSYGVNSTEKGDLSSESTVSRIRTEHFPLTLESARPSHTSQYLCASSESAGTNQPQHFGDGTRLSIL.